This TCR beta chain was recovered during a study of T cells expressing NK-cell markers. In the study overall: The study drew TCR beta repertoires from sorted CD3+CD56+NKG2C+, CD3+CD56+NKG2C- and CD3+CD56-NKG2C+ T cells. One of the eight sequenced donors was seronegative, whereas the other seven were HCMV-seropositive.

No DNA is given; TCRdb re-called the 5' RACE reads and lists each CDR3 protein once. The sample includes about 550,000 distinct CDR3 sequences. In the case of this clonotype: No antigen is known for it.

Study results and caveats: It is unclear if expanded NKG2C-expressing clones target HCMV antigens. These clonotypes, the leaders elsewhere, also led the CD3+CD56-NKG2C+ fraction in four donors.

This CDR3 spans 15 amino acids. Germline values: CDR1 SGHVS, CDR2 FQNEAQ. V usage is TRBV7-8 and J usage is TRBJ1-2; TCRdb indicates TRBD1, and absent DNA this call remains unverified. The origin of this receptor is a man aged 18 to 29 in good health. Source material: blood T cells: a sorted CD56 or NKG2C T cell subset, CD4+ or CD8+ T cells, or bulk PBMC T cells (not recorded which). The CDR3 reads CASSTGQLLYHGYTF.